The clone carrying this T cell receptor beta chain showed up just once. No antigen is known for it. Only in-frame clones appear in the TCRdb table, and some are missing; sequencing was by immunoSEQ multiplex PCR. Of 80,000 or so clones listed, around nine tenths were seen once; the top ten hold around 1.6%. The data are from a study of Tregs in tolerant kidney transplant recipients. This CDR3 is built from 12 residues. The germline V gene encodes CDR1 ENHRY and CDR2 SYGVKD. V shed 3 bases and J shed 5 bases, with 7 bases lying between them. Related graft donors supplied nonmyeloablative bone marrow transplants, and mixed chimerism was transient. Unstimulated regulatory T cells (CD4+CD25+CD127-), CD4+CD25- non-regulatory cells, CD4 and CD8 cells were FACS-sorted from thawed PBMCs. Study-wide results and caveats: The small number of patients limits these findings pending further validation. Tolerant patients' donor-specific Tregs expanded beyond overall Tregs, suggesting antigen-driven growth.

Sequencing used CD4+ T cells from blood (PBMCs), obtained 24 months after the transplant. This sequence originates from a human patient who received a combined kidney and bone marrow transplant. Among the T cells, some may be from the graft donor. This chain connects TRBV10-3 to TRBJ2-5; D is possibly TRBD2 (6 bases). CDR3 coding DNA: TGTGCCATCAGTGACGGAGGGGAGACCCAGTACTTC. Translating it yields CAISDGGETQYF.